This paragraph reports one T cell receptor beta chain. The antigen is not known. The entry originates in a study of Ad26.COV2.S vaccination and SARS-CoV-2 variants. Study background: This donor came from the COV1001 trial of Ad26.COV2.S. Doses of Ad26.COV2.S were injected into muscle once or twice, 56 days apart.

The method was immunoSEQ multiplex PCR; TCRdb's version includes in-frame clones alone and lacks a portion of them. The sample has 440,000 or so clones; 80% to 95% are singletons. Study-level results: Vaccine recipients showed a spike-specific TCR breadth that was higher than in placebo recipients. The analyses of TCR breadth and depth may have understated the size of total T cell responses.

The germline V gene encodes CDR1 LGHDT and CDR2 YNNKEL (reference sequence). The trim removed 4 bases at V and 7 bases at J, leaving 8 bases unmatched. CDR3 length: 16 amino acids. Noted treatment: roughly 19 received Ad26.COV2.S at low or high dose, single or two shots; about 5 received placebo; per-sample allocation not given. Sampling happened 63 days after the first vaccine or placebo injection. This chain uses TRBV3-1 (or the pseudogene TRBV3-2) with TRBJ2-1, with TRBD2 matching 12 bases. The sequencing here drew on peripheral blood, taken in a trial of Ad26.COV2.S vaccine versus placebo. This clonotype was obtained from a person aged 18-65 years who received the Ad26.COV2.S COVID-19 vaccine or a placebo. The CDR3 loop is CASSPTSGSVRNEQFF. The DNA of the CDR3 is TGTGCCAGCAGCCCGACTAGCGGGAGTGTACGGAATGAGCAGTTCTTC.